This T cell receptor beta chain was observed in a study of cytomegalovirus exposure and HLA in healthy donors. The study, taken as a whole, reports: Analysis was performed later, and it showed HLA-associated TCR beta chains to be more clonally expanded than equally common others. Among TCR beta chains, those listed as cytomegalovirus-associated numbered about 160. Later findings reportedly placed an Asian-associated ancestry cluster below the approximately 620-donor mean for N-insertions.

This PCR relied on a set of 60 Vbeta primers and 13 Jbeta primers. TCRdb's copy holds only in-frame clones and misses some; the assay was immunoSEQ multiplex PCR. The data contain fewer than 150,000 clones, over 60% of them singletons. About this clone: Its target is not known.

The CDR3 spans 15 residues. Deletions cut 2 bases from V and 3 bases from J, with 11 bases between. Looked up from germline, CDR1 is SGHRS and CDR2 is YFSETQ. This TCR derives from a woman aged 50 to 60 in good health and CMV-seronegative. The chain employs TRBV5-1 and TRBJ2-2; D gene ambiguous. The specimen sequenced was PBMCs. CDR3 in amino acids: CASSFLQVDTGELFF. The CDR3 coding sequence is TGCGCCAGCAGCTTCCTTCAGGTTGACACCGGGGAGCTGTTTTTT.